Following are 2 T cell receptor beta chains from one sample sequenced in a study of cytomegalovirus exposure and HLA in healthy donors. The protocol was immunoSEQ multiplex PCR, while the TCRdb copy is restricted to in-frame clones and leaves out a portion. The table shows about 200,000 clones, with around four fifths occurring only once. What was sequenced was PBMCs. Receptors originate from a woman under 30 in good health and CMV-seronegative.

The rearrangement links TRBV27 to TRBJ2-1; possible D gene TRBD2, 6 bases. Germline V CDR1 and CDR2: MNHEY, SMNVEV (reference sequence). This CDR3 has 15 residues. Trimming took off 6 bases at V and 8 bases at J, with 20 bases between the two ends. The CDR3 is CASSTPGLGIYEQFF. The CDR3 nucleotides read TGTGCCAGCAGCACCCCGGGACTGGGGATCTATGAGCAGTTCTTC.

The chain links TRBV4-1 to TRBJ1-3; D remains unclear. From germline, CDR1 is MGHRA and CDR2 YSYEKL. The CDR3 contains 15 residues. V dropped 0 bases and J dropped 8 bases, with 14 bases sitting between them. The CDR3: CASSQDVAIEYTIYF. DNA of the CDR3: TGCGCCAGCAGCCAAGATGTGGCAATTGAATACACCATATATTTT.